This T cell receptor beta chain was retrieved from a study of T cell clones after liver transplantation. In the study overall: Subjects received no induction therapy and standard immunosuppression until randomization at 12-24 months post-transplant. Timepoints were pre-transplant, pre-withdrawal, and after withdrawal was completed or failed. Study observations and caveats: In two subjects, few donor cells limited the measurable donor-reactive repertoire.

Germline trimming cut 7 bases from V and 5 bases from J; bases unmatched to any gene: 7. Germline lookup yields CDR1 MNHEY and CDR2 SVGAGI. This CDR3 has 13 amino acids. This clone came up a few times. Its matching antigen is unknown. TCRdb keeps only in-frame clones here, not all; method: immunoSEQ multiplex PCR. Counted here are around 9,700 clones, approximately 80% occurring once; the ten biggest clones make up roughly 60%. V is TRBV6-5 and J is TRBJ1-1, with 7 bases that match TRBD1. Sample: CD8+ T cells from blood, taken at the 22-month timepoint. This TCR derives from a human patient who received a liver transplant. Some T cells may originate from the graft donor. The CDR3 loop reads CASTIGGGTEAFF. In nucleotides, the CDR3 is TGTGCCAGCACAATAGGGGGCGGAACTGAAGCTTTCTTT.